What follows is one T cell receptor (beta chain) and its context. This clonotype was seen a handful of times. Its antigen has not been determined. No per-base quality is available; no much larger clone lies one base away. The record originates from a study of blood T cells in healthy people across ages (dated by TCRdb to the mid-2010s). Background for the entire study: In model experiments, roughly one uniquely barcoded TCR beta cDNA molecule per two T cells was captured by template switching. Age-related changes in TCR beta repertoire diversity were measured in the study by deep sequencing normalized with unique cDNA molecular identifiers. The donors were divided into four age groups: young (average roughly 17 years), middle-aged (approximately 41), aged (about 56) and long-lived (82). For two donors (one aged 18 to 29 and one aged 80 or older), the study analyzed two additional independent replicas of 1 million unique cDNA reads from the same blood draw. To avoid experimental bias, donors of different ages were spread randomly across the sequencing lanes. Paper-wide results and their limitations: Estimates of total diversity based on one million sequenced T cells were regarded as lower bounds and as underestimates. Bulk unsorted PBMC profiling prevented conclusive comparison of naive and antigen-experienced compartments. Compared with the aged group, the long-lived group had more naive CD4+ T cells, fewer expanded clones and increased TCR diversity, suggesting age selection. The percentage of naive T cells measured by flow cytometry correlated strongly with observed TCR beta diversity. Because donor CMV infection status was unknown, age-related changes in expanded clonotypes were potentially confounded. As age increased, observed TCR beta diversity per million T cells dropped in a roughly linear way, and a significant reduction was already evident by age 40.

Spanning cysteine to phenylalanine, the CDR3 consists of 15 amino acids. The kept DNA is CDR3 alone, 45 bases in frame from the first base. Looking up the germline V gene (reference sequence) yields CDR1 MNHEY and CDR2 SMNVEV. The donors were 40 or so Caucasian individuals from Russia, aged roughly 6 to 90 years, who were systemically healthy. About 10 milliliters of peripheral blood were drawn from each donor into EDTA-treated Vacutainer tubes. Ficoll-Paque density-gradient centrifugation was used to isolate PBMCs, with at least 6.5 million per sample. Trizol reagent was used to extract total RNA from the PBMCs, yielding at least 6 micrograms per sample. The percentages of naive CD45RAhigh/CD27high T cells were determined by flow cytometry on a PBMC aliquot from every donor. The library was built by means of 5' RACE. The sample was run on an Illumina HiSeq 2500. A second PCR of roughly 7 to 11 cycles was run with a J-beta primer mix and a sample-barcoded 5' primer. A template-switch 5' adaptor carrying 12 random nucleotides introduced a unique molecular identifier onto each TCR beta cDNA molecule. At least 2.5 million CDR3-containing paired-end reads were obtained from each sample. The Mint cDNA synthesis kit, primed by a TRBC-specific oligonucleotide, was used to synthesize first-strand cDNA from all RNA. Following uracil-DNA glycosylase treatment, a first 18-cycle PCR with universal primers M1SS and BC2_uni_R was performed on all cDNA. Under the source paper's analysis protocol: Each sample was normalized by randomly selecting 1 million high-quality reads, each carrying a distinct molecular identifier. Reads with shared molecular identifiers were discarded instead of being binned into consensus sequences. MiTCR, set to a Q25 quality threshold and the strictest error-elimination algorithm, was used for CDR3 identification, clonotype clustering and error correction. A nonparametric unseen species model with Euler transformation was used to estimate lower-bound total TCR beta diversity. Starting from the raw public reads, TCRdb applied fastp trimming at Q25, assembled clones with MiXCR and retained in-frame beta chains. Entries are consolidated by CDR3 protein sequence, retaining the most common genes and DNA. The V and J calls follow TCRdb's processing rather than the paper's. The sample table lists about 1.8 million distinct CDR3 sequences, 40% to 55% of them with a count of one. The top ten constitute around 2.1% of the sample.

The sample was blood. The sequence derives from a middle-aged woman in good health. The V and J segments used are TRBV27 and TRBJ2-5; TRBD1 agrees with 7 junctional bases. The J call is in doubt because the DNA end fits TRBJ2-7 better. In nucleotide form, the sequence is TGTGCCAGCAGTCAAAAGGACAGGTCGCCCTACGAGCAGTACTTC. The encoded protein is CASSQKDRSPYEQYF.